This TCR beta chain stems from a study of cytomegalovirus exposure and HLA in healthy donors. General study points: The authors later found most CMV-associated TCR beta chains appeared HLA-restricted.

Primers: 60 Vbeta forward and 13 Jbeta reverse. Libraries were prepared by immunoSEQ multiplex PCR; TCRdb keeps only in-frame clonotypes and omits some of them. The table counts under 130,000 clones; 0.45% to 0.6% lies in the top ten. About this clone itself: Its antigen is as yet unknown.

Trimming removed 5 bases from V and 6 bases from J, with 8 bases in between. This CDR3 contains 13 residues. The germline gives CDR1 LNHDA, CDR2 SQIVND (reference sequence). The sequencing sample was made of PBMCs. This clonotype originated in a man aged 50 to 60 in good health and CMV-seronegative. The chain uses TRBV19 and TRBJ1-6; the D gene is possibly TRBD1 (5 bases). The CDR3 here is CASSVTANSPLHF. CDR3 bases: TGTGCCAGTAGTGTGACAGCTAATTCACCCCTCCACTTT.